This TCR beta chain originates from a study of T cell repertoires in cytomegalovirus infection. Turning to the study itself: Based on public TCR beta signatures, there were indications of CMV infection and of a matching HLA type. Study findings and constraints: The response measured ex vivo was dominated by TCR beta clonotypes (HLA-C-restricted and CMV-specific).

The V gene's germline CDR1 is SNHLY and CDR2 FYNNEI. This CDR3 comprises 14 residues. The germline V and J ends were trimmed by 2 bases and 11 bases, with 18 bases remaining between them. MiXCR was run by TCRdb on the reads, yielding one entry per CDR3 protein. Here the sample spans about 300,000 distinct CDR3 sequences, about 9.2% being singletons. This clonotype occurred many times. Its antigen is undetermined. The sequence derives from a human donor in good health (CMV status not recorded). Some clones in this sample may be carry-over from other donors' samples. The V call is TRBV2, the J call TRBJ1-1; D is perhaps TRBD1 (5 bases). The sample consisted of PBMCs. For the CDR3, the DNA is TGTGCCAGCAGTGAATTGAGGGGCTCCCCGGGGGCTTTCTTT. It specifies CASSELRGSPGAFF.